A single T cell receptor beta chain is shown here with its context. Under the authors' procedure: Reference gene primer amplification gave nucleated cell count estimates. Repertoires were generated with immunoSEQ multiplex PCR, while TCRdb's copy carries only in-frame clones and drops some. That table supplies the V and J calls and clone size; D and trimming were determined from the DNA. Of over 75,000 clones in the sample, around four fifths were seen once. These data come from a study of blood T cell repertoires in COVID-19. Study context: Collection of acute and convalescent COVID-19 samples took place in the United States, Italy and Spain.

CDR3 size: 14 residues. Germline CDR1 reads SGHNT; CDR2 reads YYREEE (reference sequence). Between the trimmed V and J ends, which lost 0 bases and 2 bases, there was a span of 8 bases. Sequencing was performed on peripheral blood. This chain connects TRBV5-4 to TRBJ2-5; tentatively, D is TRBD2 (6 bases). The TCR originated in a human donor in a cohort sampled during active COVID-19. CDR3 residues: CASSLVGGQETQYF. The CDR3 DNA sequence: TGTGCCAGCAGCTTGGTTGGAGGGCAAGAGACCCAGTACTTC.